This TCR beta chain originates from a study of T-cell reconstitution after alpha-beta-depleted transplantation in children. This clonotype was seen at least ten times. In germline, CDR1 is SQVTM, CDR2 ANQGSEA. The CDR3 is 18 amino acids. V lost 1 base and J lost 0; bases outside the gene matches: 14. Preparation of the TCRbeta library used unique molecular identifiers. TCRdb re-derived calls from the PCR reads in MiXCR, one entry per CDR3 protein. The sample carries about 610,000 distinct CDR3 sequences, 10% recorded once. This sequence joins TRBV29-1 and TRBJ1-1; 7 bases align to TRBD1. The source of this sequence is a human donor who donated a stem cell graft to a child with acute myeloid leukemia. Material: PBMCs from the stem cell graft donor, obtained from the stem cell graft. The CDR3 bases are TGCAGCGTTGAAGGAAGGACTGACAGGGTGGGTATGAACACTGAAGCTTTCTTT. Encoded protein: CSVEGRTDRVGMNTEAFF.